This T cell receptor (beta chain) is drawn from a study of regulatory T cells in long-lasting Graves disease. Study overall: Newly diagnosed Graves' patients took antithyroid drugs under 3 months.

Time point given: newly diagnosed GD, antithyroid drugs for less than 3 months. The TCR library was made from RNA extracted from PBMCs. This clonotype has at least ten counts. The TCR beta library used iRepertoire HTBI primers with Arm-PCR amplification of CDR3. TCRdb called the multiplex PCR reads again in MiXCR, with one record for every CDR3 protein. The profile covers approximately 270,000 distinct CDR3 sequences, with about 17% appearing a single time and 14% taken by the ten largest. The data were also submitted as part of a second study, on T cells in Graves' hyperthyroidism and ophthalmopathy.

The receptor comes from a woman in her 30s with Graves disease. The specimen was peripheral blood mononuclear cells (PBMCs), collected at new diagnosis, from a patient treated with antithyroid drugs.

CDR3 in amino acids: CASSSPGQGTYEQYF. CDR3 coding DNA: TGTGCCAGCAGTTCGCCGGGACAGGGGACCTACGAGCAGTACTTC. The chain is built from TRBV6-5 and TRBJ2-7; 10 nucleotides agree with TRBD1. The ends lost 4 bases at V and 2 bases at J; junction bases unmatched: 5. Germline V gives CDR1 MNHEY, CDR2 SVGAGI. The CDR3 loop spans 15 amino acids.